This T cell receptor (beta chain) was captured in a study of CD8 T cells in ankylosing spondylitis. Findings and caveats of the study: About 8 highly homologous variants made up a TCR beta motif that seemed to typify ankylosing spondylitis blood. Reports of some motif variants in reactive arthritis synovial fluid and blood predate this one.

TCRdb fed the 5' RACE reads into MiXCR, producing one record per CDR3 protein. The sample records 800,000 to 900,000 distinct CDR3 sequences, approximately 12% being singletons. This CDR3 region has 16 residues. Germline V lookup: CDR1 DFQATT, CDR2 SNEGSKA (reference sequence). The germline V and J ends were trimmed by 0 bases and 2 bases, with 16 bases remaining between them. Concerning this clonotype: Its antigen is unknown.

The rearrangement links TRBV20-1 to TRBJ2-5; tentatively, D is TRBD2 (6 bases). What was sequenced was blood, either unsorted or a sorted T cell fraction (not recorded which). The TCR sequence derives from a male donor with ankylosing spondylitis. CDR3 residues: CSARDSRRAVQETQYF. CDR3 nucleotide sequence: TGCAGTGCTAGAGATTCCAGGAGGGCGGTACAAGAGACCCAGTACTTC.